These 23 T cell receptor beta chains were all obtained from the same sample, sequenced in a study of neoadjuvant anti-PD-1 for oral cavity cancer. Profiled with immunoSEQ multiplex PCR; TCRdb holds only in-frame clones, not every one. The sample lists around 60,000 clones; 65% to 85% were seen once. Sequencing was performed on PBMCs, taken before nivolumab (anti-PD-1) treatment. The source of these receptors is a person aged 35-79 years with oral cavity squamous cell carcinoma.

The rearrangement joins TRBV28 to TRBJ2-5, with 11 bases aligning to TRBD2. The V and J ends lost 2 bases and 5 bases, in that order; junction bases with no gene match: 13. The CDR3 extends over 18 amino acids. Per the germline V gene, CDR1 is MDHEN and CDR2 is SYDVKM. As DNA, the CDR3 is TGTGCCAGCAGTTTAACCCTTAGCGGGAGGGCCGGAGGGGAGACCCAGTACTTC. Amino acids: CASSLTLSGRAGGETQYF.

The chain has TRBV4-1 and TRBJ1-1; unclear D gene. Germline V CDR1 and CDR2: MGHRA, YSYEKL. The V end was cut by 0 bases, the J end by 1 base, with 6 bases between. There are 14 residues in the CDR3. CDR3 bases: TGCGCCAGCAGCCAAGATCAGAGGAACACTGAAGCTTTCTTT. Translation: CASSQDQRNTEAFF.

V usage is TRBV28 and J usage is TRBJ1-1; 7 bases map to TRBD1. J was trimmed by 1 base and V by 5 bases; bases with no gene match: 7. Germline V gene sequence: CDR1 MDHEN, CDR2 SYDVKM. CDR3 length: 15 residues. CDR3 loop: CASSPPGQSNTEAFF. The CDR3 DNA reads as TGTGCCAGCAGTCCCCCGGGACAGTCGAACACTGAAGCTTTCTTT.

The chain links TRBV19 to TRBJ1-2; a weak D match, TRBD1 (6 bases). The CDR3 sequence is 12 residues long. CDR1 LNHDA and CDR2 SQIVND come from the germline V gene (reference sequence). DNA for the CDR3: TGTGCTTCCGATGGGGGGCGCGATGGCTACACCTTC. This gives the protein CASDGGRDGYTF.

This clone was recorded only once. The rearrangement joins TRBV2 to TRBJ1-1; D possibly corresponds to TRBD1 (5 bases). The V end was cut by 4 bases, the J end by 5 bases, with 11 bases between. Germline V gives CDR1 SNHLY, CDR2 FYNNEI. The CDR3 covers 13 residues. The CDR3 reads CASSGQGYTEAFF. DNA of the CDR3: TGTGCCAGCAGTGGGCAGGGATATACTGAAGCTTTCTTT.

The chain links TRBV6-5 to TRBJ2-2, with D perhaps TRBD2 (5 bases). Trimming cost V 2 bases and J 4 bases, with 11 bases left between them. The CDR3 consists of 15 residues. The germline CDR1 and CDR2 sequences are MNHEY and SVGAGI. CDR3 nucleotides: TGTGCCAGCAGTTACCTAGGACTGTCCACCGGGGAGCTGTTTTTT. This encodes CASSYLGLSTGELFF.

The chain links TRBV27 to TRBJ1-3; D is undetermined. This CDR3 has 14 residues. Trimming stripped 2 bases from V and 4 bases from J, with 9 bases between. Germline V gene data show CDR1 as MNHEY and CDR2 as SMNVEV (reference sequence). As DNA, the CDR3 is TGTGCCAGCAGTTTAGAAGGACGGGGAAACACCATATATTTT. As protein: CASSLEGRGNTIYF.

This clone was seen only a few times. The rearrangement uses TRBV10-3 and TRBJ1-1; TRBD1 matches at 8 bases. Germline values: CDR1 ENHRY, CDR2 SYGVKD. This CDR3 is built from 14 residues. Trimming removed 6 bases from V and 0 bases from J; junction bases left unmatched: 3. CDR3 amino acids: CAIRGQAVNTEAFF. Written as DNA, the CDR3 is TGTGCCATCAGGGGACAGGCGGTGAACACTGAAGCTTTCTTT.

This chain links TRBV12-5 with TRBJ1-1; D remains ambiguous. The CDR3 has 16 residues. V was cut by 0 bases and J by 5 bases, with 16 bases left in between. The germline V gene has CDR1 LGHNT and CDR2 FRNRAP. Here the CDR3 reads CASGLVPRQERTEAFF. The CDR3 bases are TGTGCTAGTGGTTTGGTCCCCCGGCAGGAGCGTACTGAAGCTTTCTTT.

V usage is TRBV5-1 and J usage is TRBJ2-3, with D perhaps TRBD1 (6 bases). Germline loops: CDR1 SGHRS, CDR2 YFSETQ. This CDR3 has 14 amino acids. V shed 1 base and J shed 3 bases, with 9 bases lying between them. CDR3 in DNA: TGCGCCAGCAGCTTGCCAGGGGTGACAGATACGCAGTATTTT. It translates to CASSLPGVTDTQYF.

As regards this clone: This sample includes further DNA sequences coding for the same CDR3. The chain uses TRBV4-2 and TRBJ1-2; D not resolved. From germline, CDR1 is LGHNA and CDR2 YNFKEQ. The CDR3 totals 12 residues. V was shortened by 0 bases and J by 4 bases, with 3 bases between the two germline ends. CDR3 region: CASSQDAYGYTF. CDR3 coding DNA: TGTGCCAGCAGCCAAGACGCCTATGGCTACACCTTC.

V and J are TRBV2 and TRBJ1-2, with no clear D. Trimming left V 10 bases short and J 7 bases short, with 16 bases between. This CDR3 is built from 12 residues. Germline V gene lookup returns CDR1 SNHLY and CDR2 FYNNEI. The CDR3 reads CATLRQIGGYTF. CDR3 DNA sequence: TGTGCCACCCTGAGGCAGATCGGTGGCTACACCTTC. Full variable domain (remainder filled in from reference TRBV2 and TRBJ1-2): EPEVTQTPSHQVTQMGQEVILRCVPISNHLYFYWYRQILGQKVEFLVSFYNNEISEKSEIFDDQFSVERPDGSNFTLKIRSTKLEDSAMYFCATLRQIGGYTFGSGTRLTVV.

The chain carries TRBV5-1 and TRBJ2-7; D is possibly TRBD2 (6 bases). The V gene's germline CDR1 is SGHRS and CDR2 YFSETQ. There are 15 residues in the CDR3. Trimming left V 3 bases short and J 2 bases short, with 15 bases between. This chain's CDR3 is CASSSLRDSTYEQYF. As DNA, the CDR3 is TGCGCCAGCAGCTCCCTTCGGGACTCCACCTACGAGCAGTACTTC.

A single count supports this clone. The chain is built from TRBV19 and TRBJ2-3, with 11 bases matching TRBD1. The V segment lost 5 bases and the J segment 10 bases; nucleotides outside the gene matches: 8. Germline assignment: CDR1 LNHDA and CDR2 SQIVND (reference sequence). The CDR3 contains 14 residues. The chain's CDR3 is CASSPGQGVSAQYF. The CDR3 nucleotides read TGTGCCAGTAGTCCGGGACAGGGGGTCTCGGCGCAGTATTTT.

The CDR3 loop reads CASSFSGSSTGELFF. As DNA, the CDR3 is TGCGCCAGCAGTTTCAGCGGGAGTTCGACCGGGGAGCTGTTTTTT. The chain links TRBV10-2 to TRBJ2-2, with TRBD2 matching over 8 bases. The CDR3 is 15 residues long. Germline lookup yields CDR1 WSHSY and CDR2 SAAADI. V shed 5 bases, J shed 5 bases, and the junction held 7 bases outside the gene matches.

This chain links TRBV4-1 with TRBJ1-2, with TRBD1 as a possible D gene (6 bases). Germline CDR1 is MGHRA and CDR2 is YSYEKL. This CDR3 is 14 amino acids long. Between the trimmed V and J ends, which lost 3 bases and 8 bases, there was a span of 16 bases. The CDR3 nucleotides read TGCGCCAGCAGCCACCCGTCAGGGGCGGGCGGCTACACCTTC. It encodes CASSHPSGAGGYTF.

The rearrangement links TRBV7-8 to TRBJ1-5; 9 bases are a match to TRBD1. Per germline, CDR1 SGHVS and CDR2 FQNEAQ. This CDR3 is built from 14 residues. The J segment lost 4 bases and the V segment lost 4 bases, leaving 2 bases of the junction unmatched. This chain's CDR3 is CASSSGQGNQPQHF. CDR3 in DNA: TGTGCCAGCAGCTCCGGACAGGGGAATCAGCCCCAGCATTTT.

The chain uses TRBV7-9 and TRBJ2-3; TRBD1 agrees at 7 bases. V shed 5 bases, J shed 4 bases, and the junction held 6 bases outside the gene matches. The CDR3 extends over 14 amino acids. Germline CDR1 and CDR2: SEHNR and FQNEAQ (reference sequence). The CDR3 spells CASSLAGTADTQYF. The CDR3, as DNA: TGTGCCAGCAGCCTCGCCGGGACAGCAGATACGCAGTATTTT.

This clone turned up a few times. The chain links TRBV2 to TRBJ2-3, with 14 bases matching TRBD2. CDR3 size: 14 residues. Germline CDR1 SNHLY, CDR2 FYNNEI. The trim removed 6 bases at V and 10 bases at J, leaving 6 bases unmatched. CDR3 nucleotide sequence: TGTGCCAGCAGCCCGGGACTAGCGGGAGTCGCGCAGTATTTT. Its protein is CASSPGLAGVAQYF.

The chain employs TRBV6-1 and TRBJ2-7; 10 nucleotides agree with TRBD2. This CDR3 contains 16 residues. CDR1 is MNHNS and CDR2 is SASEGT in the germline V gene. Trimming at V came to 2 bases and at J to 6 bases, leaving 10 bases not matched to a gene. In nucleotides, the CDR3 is TGTGCCAGCAGTGAAAGACTAGCGGGCAACGGGGGCGAGCAGTACTTC. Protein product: CASSERLAGNGGEQYF.

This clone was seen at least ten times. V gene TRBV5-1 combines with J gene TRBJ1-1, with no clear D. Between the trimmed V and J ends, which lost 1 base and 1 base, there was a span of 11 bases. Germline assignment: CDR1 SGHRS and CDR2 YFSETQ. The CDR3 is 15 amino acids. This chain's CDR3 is CASSLRGYGNTEAFF. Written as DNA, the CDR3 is TGCGCCAGCAGCTTGCGGGGATATGGGAACACTGAAGCTTTCTTT.

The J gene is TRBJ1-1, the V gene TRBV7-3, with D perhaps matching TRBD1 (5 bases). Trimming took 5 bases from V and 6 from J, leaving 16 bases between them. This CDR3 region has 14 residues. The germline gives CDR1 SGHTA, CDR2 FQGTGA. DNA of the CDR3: TGTGCCAGCAGCCCCGCAAGGGGATTTGCTGAAGCTTTCTTT. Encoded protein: CASSPARGFAEAFF.

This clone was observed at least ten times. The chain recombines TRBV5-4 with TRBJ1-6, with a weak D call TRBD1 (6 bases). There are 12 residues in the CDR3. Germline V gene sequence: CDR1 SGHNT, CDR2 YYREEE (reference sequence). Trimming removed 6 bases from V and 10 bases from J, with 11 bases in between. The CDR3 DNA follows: TGTGCCAGCACCGTAGGGGGGTCACCCCTCCACTTT. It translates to CASTVGGSPLHF.